Listed below are T cell receptor beta chains from one sample, sequenced in a study of T cell changes during pregnancy in multiple sclerosis. Some clones are missing from TCRdb's copy, which holds only in-frame ones; the method was immunoSEQ multiplex PCR. The sample yields nearly 60,000 clones, 75% to 95% seen once. Sequenced material: CD4+ T cells from peripheral blood mononuclear cells, taken after pregnancy. These receptors all stem from a female donor in good health, enrolled as a control in a pregnancy study. The CDR3 runs from the conserved cysteine through the conserved F or W.

>TRBV6-5
CASSKYRDGETQYF
>TRBV7-8
CASSLAPSRAYGYTF
>TRBV27
CASTLTGMNTEAFF
>TRBV5-1
CASSLMAASGGEQFF
>TRBV4-2
CASSPGGNEEKLFF
>TRBV7-2
CASSPGQGNSPLHF
>TRBV6-5
CASRVNRGNSPLHF
>TRBV5-1
CASSLSPGQSYEQYF
>TRBV7-9
CASSLLADRGTEAFF
>TRBV27
CASSIRQGGGGYTF
>TRBV7-2
CASSLAQGQGAGGYTF
>TRBV5-5
CASSLSPSGKSDTQYF
>TRBV13
CASSLLGRGGSYEQYF
>TRBV7-9
CASSLPGGSGNTIYF
>TRBV7-3
CASSPQAHTGELFF
>TRBV2
CASRPGQANEKLFF
>TRBV5-1
CASSLAGEGYGYTF
>TRBV19
CASSTGETQETQYF
>TRBV7-9
CASSSTRDSNYGYTF
>TRBV9
CASSWGGTTNEKLFF
>TRBV6-5
CASRLPGGRYGYTF
>TRBV4-2
CASSRGTSDYNEQFF
>TRBV30
CAWSPGPYNSPLHF
>TRBV12-5
CASGLPPGGGYTF